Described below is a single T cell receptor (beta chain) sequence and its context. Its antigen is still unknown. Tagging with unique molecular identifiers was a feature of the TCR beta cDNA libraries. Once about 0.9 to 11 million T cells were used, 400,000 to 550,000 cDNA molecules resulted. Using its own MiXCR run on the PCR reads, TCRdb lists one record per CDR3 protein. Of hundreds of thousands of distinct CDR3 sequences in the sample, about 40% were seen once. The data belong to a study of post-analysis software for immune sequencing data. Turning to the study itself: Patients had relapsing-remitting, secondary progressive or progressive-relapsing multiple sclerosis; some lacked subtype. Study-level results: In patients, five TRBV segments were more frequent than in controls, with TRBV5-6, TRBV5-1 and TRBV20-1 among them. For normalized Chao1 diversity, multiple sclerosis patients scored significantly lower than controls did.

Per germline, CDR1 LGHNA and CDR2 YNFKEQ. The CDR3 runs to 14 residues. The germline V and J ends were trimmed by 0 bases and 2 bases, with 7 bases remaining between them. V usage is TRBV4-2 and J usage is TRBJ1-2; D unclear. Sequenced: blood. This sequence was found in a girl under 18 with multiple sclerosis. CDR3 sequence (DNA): TGTGCCAGCAGCCAAGAACGCGTGAACTATGGCTACACCTTC. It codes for CASSQERVNYGYTF.